This TCR beta chain was retrieved from a study of blood T cells in healthy people across ages. Study outcomes and limitations: TCR beta diversity tracked closely with naive T cell percentage. In the absence of known donor CMV status, changes in expanded clonotypes were possibly confounded.

Donors were healthy Caucasian individuals from Russia aged roughly 6 to 100. CDR3 length equals 17 residues. CDR1 LGHDT and CDR2 YNNKEL come from the germline V gene (reference sequence). Losses at the gene ends were 2 bases for V and 3 bases for J; bases not matched to a gene: 8. This clonotype was observed a handful of times. The antigen is undetermined. A sample-barcoded 5' primer and a J-beta primer mix were used in a second PCR of about 7 to 12 cycles. TCRdb reprocessed the 5' RACE reads with MiXCR, giving one entry per CDR3 protein. The sample carries 1.5 million to 2 million distinct CDR3 sequences, approximately 32% recorded once.

The specimen sequenced was blood. The V and J genes are TRBV3-1 and TRBJ2-3; TRBD2 aligns across 10 bases. This TCR was recovered from a woman aged 25 to 45 in good health. In DNA form, the CDR3 reads TGTGCCAGCAGCCAATTACGGTCTAGCGGGGGAACAGATACGCAGTATTTT. Its translation is CASSQLRSSGGTDTQYF.